Below are 5 T cell receptor beta chains sequenced from a single sample in a study of OX40 agonist ivuxolimab in advanced cancers. Assay used: immunoSEQ multiplex PCR; TCRdb lists only in-frame clones, some missing. Here the sample spans tens of thousands of clones, about 90% being singletons. Sequenced here: CD4+ or CD8+ T cells sorted from blood, sampled in a trial of the OX40 agonist ivuxolimab. The receptors stem from an adult with an advanced solid tumor such as melanoma, head and neck, liver or kidney cancer.

V is TRBV29-1 and J is TRBJ2-6; tentatively, D is TRBD1 (5 bases). The ends were cut back, 5 bases at V and 1 base at J, with 12 bases in the middle. Germline V gene data show CDR1 as SQVTM and CDR2 as ANQGSEA. The CDR3 has 15 amino acids. Here the CDR3 DNA reads TGCAGCGTTCAGGGCGACAGATCTGGGGCCAACGTCCTGACTTTC. This encodes CSVQGDRSGANVLTF.

The chain uses TRBV2 and TRBJ1-3; TRBD1 is a possible D gene (6 bases). Trimming removed 6 bases from V and 4 bases from J, with 16 bases in between. The CDR3 length is 15 residues. Per germline, CDR1 SNHLY and CDR2 FYNNEI. CDR3 in DNA: TGTGCCAGCAGCTCGGACAGCTTCGGGGGAAACACCATATATTTT. It specifies CASSSDSFGGNTIYF.

The V gene is TRBV15, the J gene TRBJ2-7; D not certain. The CDR3 runs to 12 residues. Trimming left V 2 bases short and J 3 bases short, with 5 bases between. Germline CDR1 is LNHNV and CDR2 is YYDKDF (reference sequence). Written as DNA, the CDR3 is TGTGCCACCAGCAGATCCTACTACGAGCAGTACTTC. It yields the protein CATSRSYYEQYF.

This chain connects TRBV27 to TRBJ2-6; D gene ambiguous. Looked up from germline, CDR1 is MNHEY and CDR2 is SMNVEV (reference sequence). The CDR3 spans 14 residues. V lost 8 bases and J 4 bases, leaving 12 bases between the germline ends. The CDR3 region is CASAHTLGANVLTF. In DNA form, the CDR3 reads TGTGCCAGCGCGCACACCCTGGGGGCCAACGTCCTGACTTTC.

This clone has a single count. The chain links TRBV11-2 to TRBJ2-2; the match to TRBD1 covers 10 bases. CDR3 length equals 15 residues. Trimming removed 1 base from V and 7 bases from J; junction bases left unmatched: 3. From germline, CDR1 is SGHAT and CDR2 FQNNGV. The CDR3 nucleotides are TGTGCCAGCAGCTTAGGACAGGGGGCTATCGGGGAGCTGTTTTTT. This sequence encodes CASSLGQGAIGELFF.